A selection of T cell receptor beta chains follows, all from one sample in a study of graft-versus-host responses after intestinal transplantation. TCRdb's copy holds only in-frame clones and misses some; the assay was immunoSEQ multiplex PCR. The sample lists 15,000 or so clones, over 75% seen once, with 3% to 4% in the top ten. The material was ileum tissue, obtained roughly 26 days after intestinal transplant. The receptors here all came from a human patient who received an intestinal transplant, so some T cells may come from the graft donor. Both conserved end residues are trimmed from each CDR3.

V gene	J gene	CDR3 protein
TRBV15	TRBJ2-1	ATSREAGYNEQF
TRBV7-2	TRBJ1-1	ASSRRGMNTEAF
TRBV7-7	TRBJ2-1	ASSLGGQRGGNEQF
TRBV9	TRBJ1-1	ASSVATVTEAF
TRBV6-5	TRBJ2-2	ASSYSGVGELF
TRBV7-9	TRBJ1-1	ASSFEGNTEAF
TRBV6-1	TRBJ1-5	ASTVGQEPQH
TRBV30	TRBJ1-5	AWSAQGWGQPQH
TRBV6-5	TRBJ1-6	ASHRLYNSPLH
TRBV4-1	TRBJ2-4	ASSLQGGTAKNIQY
TRBV27	TRBJ1-5	ASSPGQGFSPQH
TRBV28	TRBJ1-2	ASSPNQFGAGQINGYT
TRBV7-6	TRBJ2-1	ASSRDSPNEQF
TRBV6-5	TRBJ1-4	ASSYSPGGEKLF
TRBV2	TRBJ2-2	ASSDAGLAATNTGELF
TRBV27	TRBJ1-4	ASSSRVELSNEKLF